This is a list of T cell receptor beta chains from one sample in a study of tumor-infiltrating lymphocytes in oesophageal squamous cell carcinoma. A single record per CDR3 protein comes from TCRdb applying MiXCR to the PCR reads. Among over 10,000 distinct CDR3 sequences, around 56% were seen once, and the ten largest hold about 30%. Specimen: esophageal tumor tissue. Source of these receptors: a female donor with esophageal squamous cell carcinoma. The CDR3 runs from the conserved cysteine through the conserved F or W. A D gene is named only where the DNA matches it firmly. Expanded clones are given a class, and other clones once, few, many or no size at all.

clone_size: many
d_call: -
v_call: TRBV6-1
j_call: TRBJ1-6
cdr3_length: 16
cdr3_nt: TGTGCCAGCAGGATTCCCGGGGCAGCCAATAATTCACCCCTCCACTTT
cdr3_aa: CASRIPGAANNSPLHF

clone_size: once
d_call: -
v_call: TRBV7-3
j_call: TRBJ2-2
cdr3_length: 13
cdr3_nt: TGTGCCAGCACGGCCGCGGGGACCGGGGAGCTGTTTTTT
cdr3_aa: CASTAAGTGELFF

clone_size: few
d_call: -
v_call: TRBV7-3
j_call: TRBJ2-5
cdr3_length: 13
cdr3_nt: TGTGCCAGCAGCTTGGGGGCCAATTCACCCCTCCACTTC
cdr3_aa: CASSLGANSPLHF

clone_size: -
d_call: -
v_call: TRBV7-2
j_call: TRBJ2-3
cdr3_length: 15
cdr3_nt: TGTGCCAGCATCGTCCGACGTGGAGGTCCAGATACGCAGTATTTT
cdr3_aa: CASIVRRGGPDTQYF

clone_size: -
d_call: -
v_call: TRBV7-6
j_call: TRBJ2-7
cdr3_length: 15
cdr3_nt: TGTGCCAGCAGCCCTGAGGGCAGTTACTCCTACGAGCAGTACTTC
cdr3_aa: CASSPEGSYSYEQYF

clone_size: few
d_call: TRBD1
v_call: TRBV7-3
j_call: TRBJ2-5
cdr3_length: 12
cdr3_nt: TGTGCCAGCAGCATAAACAGGGGGATGCAGTACTTC
cdr3_aa: CASSINRGMQYF

clone_size: -
d_call: -
v_call: TRBV7-1
j_call: TRBJ1-6
cdr3_length: 14
cdr3_nt: TGTGCCAGCAGCCTCATTCAGGGAAACTCACCCCTCCACTTT
cdr3_aa: CASSLIQGNSPLHF

clone_size: -
d_call: -
v_call: TRBV7-6
j_call: TRBJ2-5
cdr3_length: 13
cdr3_nt: TGTGCTAGCAGCCAAACCCCGAGAGAGACCCAGTACTTC
cdr3_aa: CASSQTPRETQYF

clone_size: -
d_call: TRBD2
v_call: TRBV7-8
j_call: TRBJ2-7
cdr3_length: 19
cdr3_nt: TGTGCCAGCAGCTTAAAGGGTGGGGCTAGCGGGGCATACTCCTACGAGCAGTACTTC
cdr3_aa: CASSLKGGASGAYSYEQYF

clone_size: few
d_call: -
v_call: TRBV2
j_call: TRBJ1-6
cdr3_length: 13
cdr3_nt: TGTGCCAGCAGCCCTACCCGAGGGTCACCCCTCCACTTT
cdr3_aa: CASSPTRGSPLHF

clone_size: -
d_call: -
v_call: TRBV7-4
j_call: TRBJ2-6
cdr3_length: 16
cdr3_nt: TGTGCCAGCAGCTTAGCAGGGGTCTCTGGGGCCAACGTCCTGACTTTC
cdr3_aa: CASSLAGVSGANVLTF

clone_size: -
d_call: -
v_call: TRBV7-2
j_call: TRBJ2-6
cdr3_length: 18
cdr3_nt: TGTGCCAGCAGCTACCCTTTTGGACACCACTCTGGGGCCAACGTCCTGACTTTC
cdr3_aa: CASSYPFGHHSGANVLTF

clone_size: many
d_call: -
v_call: TRBV5-1
j_call: TRBJ1-1
cdr3_length: 14
cdr3_nt: TGCGCCAGCAGCTTGGTCAGCCTGAACACTGAAGCTTTCTTT
cdr3_aa: CASSLVSLNTEAFF

clone_size: -
d_call: TRBD2
v_call: TRBV7-2
j_call: TRBJ2-1
cdr3_length: 17
cdr3_nt: TGTGCCAGCAGCTTCACTAGCGGTCTAAGCTCCTACAATGAGCAGTTCTTC
cdr3_aa: CASSFTSGLSSYNEQFF

clone_size: -
d_call: -
v_call: TRBV7-2
j_call: TRBJ2-5
cdr3_length: 12
cdr3_nt: TGTGCCAGCAGCCCCTTGCGAGGGACCCAGTACTTC
cdr3_aa: CASSPLRGTQYF

clone_size: -
d_call: -
v_call: TRBV12-3/TRBV12-4
j_call: TRBJ2-7
cdr3_length: 12
cdr3_nt: TGTGCCAGCAGCAAAGGGCCCTACGAGCAGTACTTC
cdr3_aa: CASSKGPYEQYF

clone_size: few
d_call: TRBD2
v_call: TRBV7-2
j_call: TRBJ2-3
cdr3_length: 18
cdr3_nt: TGTGCCAGCAGCGTGACGGGACTAGCGGAGGGGTTCACAGATACGCAGTATTTT
cdr3_aa: CASSVTGLAEGFTDTQYF

clone_size: -
d_call: -
v_call: TRBV4-1
j_call: TRBJ1-1
cdr3_length: 14
cdr3_nt: TGCGCCAGCAGCCCCCAGCTCGGGGACACTGAAGCTTTCTTT
cdr3_aa: CASSPQLGDTEAFF

clone_size: -
d_call: -
v_call: TRBV10-2
j_call: TRBJ1-1
cdr3_length: 13
cdr3_nt: TGCGCCAGCAGTGATATGGTGATGACTGAAGCTTTCTTT
cdr3_aa: CASSDMVMTEAFF

clone_size: -
d_call: TRBD2
v_call: TRBV7-9
j_call: TRBJ2-1
cdr3_length: 13
cdr3_nt: TGTGCCAGCAGCTTAGCTAGCGGGAGCAAGCAGTTCTTC
cdr3_aa: CASSLASGSKQFF

clone_size: -
d_call: TRBD2
v_call: TRBV4-2
j_call: TRBJ2-1
cdr3_length: 16
cdr3_nt: TGTGCCAGCAGCCCGGAAGGGACTAGCGGGAGTTATGAGCAGTTCTTC
cdr3_aa: CASSPEGTSGSYEQFF

clone_size: -
d_call: -
v_call: TRBV12-3/TRBV12-4
j_call: TRBJ2-5
cdr3_length: 18
cdr3_nt: TGTGCCAGCAGTTCCTCTTGGGGGGGGAACAGGGTCCAAGAGACCCAGTACTTC
cdr3_aa: CASSSSWGGNRVQETQYF

clone_size: many
d_call: TRBD1
v_call: TRBV7-9
j_call: TRBJ2-1
cdr3_length: 15
cdr3_nt: TGTGCCAGCAGCTCTGGGACAGGGATCTACAATGAGCAGTTCTTC
cdr3_aa: CASSSGTGIYNEQFF

clone_size: -
d_call: -
v_call: TRBV6-6
j_call: TRBJ2-1
cdr3_length: 15
cdr3_nt: TGTGCCGGCTCTGGTGGGCTAGCGTCCTACAATGAGCAGTTCTTC
cdr3_aa: CAGSGGLASYNEQFF

clone_size: -
d_call: -
v_call: TRBV7-4
j_call: TRBJ2-4
cdr3_length: 16
cdr3_nt: TGTGCCAGCAGCTTAGACCCGGCGATAGCCAAAAACATTCAGTACTTC
cdr3_aa: CASSLDPAIAKNIQYF

clone_size: -
d_call: -
v_call: TRBV7-3
j_call: TRBJ2-1
cdr3_length: 16
cdr3_nt: TGTGCCAGCAGCTTATACGGGCCTAGCTCCTACAATGAGCAGTTCTTC
cdr3_aa: CASSLYGPSSYNEQFF